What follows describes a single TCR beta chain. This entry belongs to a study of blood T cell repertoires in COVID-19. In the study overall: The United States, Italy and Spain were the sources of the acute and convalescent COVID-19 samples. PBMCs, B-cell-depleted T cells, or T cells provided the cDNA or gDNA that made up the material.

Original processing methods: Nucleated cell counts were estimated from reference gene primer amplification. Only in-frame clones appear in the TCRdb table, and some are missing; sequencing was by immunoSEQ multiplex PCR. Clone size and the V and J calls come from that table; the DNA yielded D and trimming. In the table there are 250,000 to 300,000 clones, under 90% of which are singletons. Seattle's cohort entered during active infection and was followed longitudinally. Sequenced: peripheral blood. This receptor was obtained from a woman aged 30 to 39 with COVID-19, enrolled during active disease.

Written as DNA, the CDR3 is TGTGCCAGCAGAGGTGGGCGGGGCTACAATGAGCAGTTCTTC. It specifies CASRGGRGYNEQFF. The chain combines TRBV6-5 with TRBJ2-1, with TRBD2 as a possible D gene (6 bases). Germline-derived CDR1 and CDR2 are MNHEY and SVGAGI. The V end was cut by 6 bases, the J end by 3 bases, with 12 bases between. The length of the CDR3 is 14 residues.